Below, 19 T cell receptor beta chains from the same sample are listed, as sequenced in a study of control samples from healthy donors and cancer patients. Sequenced by immunoSEQ multiplex PCR; TCRdb stores in-frame clones only, minus some. This table has over 90,000 clones, approximately 90% appearing once. The material sequenced was blood. These receptor sequences come from a woman aged 18-35 years in good health.

This chain joins TRBV7-9 and TRBJ1-5; 8 positions agree with TRBD1. V was pared by 4 bases and J by 2 bases, with 4 bases of the junction left unmatched. Germline loops: CDR1 SEHNR, CDR2 FQNEAQ (reference sequence). CDR3 length: 15 amino acids. Here the CDR3 DNA reads TGTGCCAGCAGCTCGGGACAGGACCGCAATCAGCCCCAGCATTTT. Translating gives CASSSGQDRNQPQHF.

This sequence joins TRBV6-4 and TRBJ2-3; D gene uncertain. This CDR3 comprises 13 residues. Germline loops: CDR1 MRHNA, CDR2 SNTAGT. Deletions cut 0 bases from V and 3 bases from J, with 4 bases between. The CDR3: CASSDSVTDTQYF. CDR3 coding DNA: TGTGCCAGCAGTGACTCTGTGACAGATACGCAGTATTTT.

The chain links TRBV30 to TRBJ2-1, with 14 bases that match TRBD2. Per germline, CDR1 GTSNPN and CDR2 SVGIG (reference sequence). Unmatched junction bases numbered 8, after V lost 4 bases and J lost 9 bases. This CDR3 region has 15 residues. CDR3 protein: CAWTGLAGVGTEQFF. The CDR3 DNA follows: TGTGCCTGGACGGGACTAGCGGGAGTCGGGACTGAGCAGTTCTTC.

This clone was picked up one time. This chain links TRBV6-2 or TRBV6-3 with TRBJ2-3; D might be TRBD2 (5 bases). Germline V gene sequence: CDR1 MNHEY, CDR2 SVGEGT. The V and J ends lost 2 bases and 9 bases respectively, with 6 bases between them. This CDR3 region has 11 residues. CDR3 bases: TGTGCCAGCAGTTACGGCGGGACGCAGTATTTT. This sequence encodes CASSYGGTQYF.

The chain links TRBV19 to TRBJ1-1; D gene ambiguous. V dropped 6 bases and J dropped 0 bases, with 8 bases sitting between them. The length of the CDR3 is 13 residues. CDR1 and CDR2 from the germline V gene are LNHDA and SQIVND (reference sequence). In nucleotides, the CDR3 is TGTGCCAGTAGATCGCGCATGAACACTGAAGCTTTCTTT. The encoded protein is CASRSRMNTEAFF.

The gene calls are TRBV13 and TRBJ1-6; D is unresolved. Germline values: CDR1 PRHDT, CDR2 FYEKMQ (reference sequence). The CDR3 totals 16 residues. The V end was cut by 0 bases, the J end by 9 bases, with 15 bases between. The DNA for the CDR3 is TGTGCCAGCAGCTTAGGTCTTACGGAGAGGGTTTCACCCCTCCACTTT. This gives the protein CASSLGLTERVSPLHF.

The chain has TRBV9 and TRBJ2-3; D unresolved. The V gene's germline CDR1 is SGDLS and CDR2 YYNGEE. V was trimmed by 0 bases and J by 2 bases, leaving 7 bases between them. The CDR3 is made up of 14 amino acids. The CDR3 here is CASSVGSATDTQYF. For the CDR3, the DNA is TGTGCCAGCAGCGTAGGCTCAGCCACAGATACGCAGTATTTT. The full variable domain, in which reference TRBV9 and TRBJ2-3 provide the parts outside the CDR3, is DSGVTQTPKHLITATGQRVTLRCSPRSGDLSVYWYQQSLDQGLQFLIQYYNGEERAKGNILERFSAQQFPDLHSELNLSSLELGDSALYFCASSVGSATDTQYFGPGTRLTVL.

This clone was detected only once. The rearrangement joins TRBV3-1 (or the pseudogene TRBV3-2) to TRBJ1-2, with D perhaps TRBD1 (5 bases). This CDR3 spans 14 amino acids. Trimming cost V 4 bases and J 8 bases, with 17 bases left between them. Germline lookup yields CDR1 LGHDT and CDR2 YNNKEL (reference sequence). The CDR3 spells CASSLRDLTAGYTF. The DNA for the CDR3 is TGTGCCAGCAGCCTTCGGGACCTAACGGCCGGCTACACCTTC.

This chain joins TRBV5-1 and TRBJ2-3; TRBD2 might be the D (5 bases). In germline, CDR1 is SGHRS, CDR2 YFSETQ. This CDR3 spans 14 amino acids. Trimming shortened V by 1 base and J by 4 bases, and 10 bases separated the two germline ends. The CDR3 nucleotides read TGCGCCAGCAGCTTGTCGCTAGCTGCAGATACGCAGTATTTT. Translated: CASSLSLAADTQYF. Looking up the rest from reference TRBV5-1 and TRBJ2-3 gives the full variable domain: KAGVTQTPRYLIKTRGQQVTLSCSPISGHRSVSWYQQTPGQGLQFLFEYFSETQRNKGNFPGRFSGRQFSNSRSEMNVSTLELGDSALYLCASSLSLAADTQYFGPGTRLTVL.

The chain couples TRBV6-1 to TRBJ1-6; D remains ambiguous. The CDR3 is 14 amino acids. Per the germline V gene, CDR1 is MNHNS and CDR2 is SASEGT. V lost 3 bases and J lost 5, with 8 bases in between. The CDR3 sequence is CASSEVRNNSPLHF. Here the CDR3 DNA reads TGTGCCAGCAGTGAGGTTCGGAATAATTCACCCCTCCACTTT.

Written as DNA, the CDR3 is TGTGCCAGCAGCTTACACCAGATGGGGTTCGAGGGGACTGAAGCTTTCTTT. It encodes CASSLHQMGFEGTEAFF. The chain has TRBV7-8 and TRBJ1-1; D possibly corresponds to TRBD1 (5 bases). Germline CDR1 SGHVS, CDR2 FQNEAQ. This CDR3 has 17 amino acids. The ends were cut back, 2 bases at V and 5 bases at J, with 21 bases in the middle.

The chain joins TRBV7-9 to TRBJ1-5; no definite D call. The germline V and J ends were trimmed by 1 base and 2 bases, with 6 bases remaining between them. Germline V lookup: CDR1 SEHNR, CDR2 FQNEAQ (reference sequence). The CDR3 extends over 14 amino acids. The chain's CDR3 is CASSLDSGNQPQHF. CDR3 in DNA: TGTGCCAGCAGCTTAGATTCGGGCAATCAGCCCCAGCATTTT.

The chain links TRBV5-4 to TRBJ2-2; 7 bases map to TRBD1. Trimming removed 4 bases from V and 3 bases from J; junction bases left unmatched: 6. The germline V gene encodes CDR1 SGHNT and CDR2 YYREEE (reference sequence). This CDR3 has 15 amino acids. The CDR3 reads CASSTDRVYTGELFF. CDR3 DNA sequence: TGTGCCAGCAGCACCGACAGGGTTTACACCGGGGAGCTGTTTTTT.

The V gene is TRBV19, the J gene TRBJ2-3; tentative D call: TRBD1 (5 bases). V lost 10 bases, J lost 1 base, and 12 bases lay in between. The CDR3 extends over 13 amino acids. CDR1 is LNHDA, CDR2 SQIVND, per germline (reference sequence). The CDR3 DNA reads TGTGCCACCAAGCCCAGGGGCACAGATACGCAGTATTTT. Amino acid sequence: CATKPRGTDTQYF.

J is TRBJ2-7 and V is TRBV2; TRBD1 agrees at 9 bases. There are 17 residues in the CDR3. Per the germline V gene, CDR1 is SNHLY and CDR2 is FYNNEI. The J segment lost 2 bases and the V segment lost 4 bases, leaving 12 bases of the junction unmatched. CDR3 region: CASSVPGQGGGPYEQYF. The DNA for the CDR3 is TGTGCCAGCAGTGTCCCGGGACAGGGTGGCGGGCCCTACGAGCAGTACTTC.

The CDR3, as DNA: TGCGCCAGCAGCTGGGATGAGATAGCGGGAGGGCCGGGTACAGATACGCAGTATTTT. This gives the protein CASSWDEIAGGPGTDTQYF. This chain connects TRBV5-1 to TRBJ2-3; 11 bases are a match to TRBD2. Germline V gene sequence: CDR1 SGHRS, CDR2 YFSETQ. There are 19 residues in the CDR3. V shed 3 bases and J 3 bases; nucleotides not matched to a gene: 15.

V gene TRBV7-3 combines with J gene TRBJ2-1; D assignment may be TRBD1 or TRBD2 (5 bases each). Germline V gives CDR1 SGHTA, CDR2 FQGTGA. Deletions cut 6 bases from V and 4 bases from J, with 19 bases between. The CDR3 totals 16 residues. In DNA, the CDR3 is TGTGCCAGCAGGAGAGATGGGGCTAGCCCTTACAATGAGCAGTTCTTC. Its translation is CASRRDGASPYNEQFF.

This chain links TRBV15 with TRBJ2-1; D perhaps matches TRBD2 (6 bases). This CDR3 region has 14 residues. The V end was cut by 5 bases, the J end by 5 bases, with 13 bases between. Germline CDR1 and CDR2: LNHNV and YYDKDF (reference sequence). The DNA for the CDR3 is TGTGCCACCAGCCGGGAGATAGCGGACAATGAGCAGTTCTTC. This encodes CATSREIADNEQFF.

This chain links TRBV15 with TRBJ2-2, with D uncertain. Deletions cut 2 bases from V and 4 bases from J, with 20 bases between. The CDR3 covers 18 residues. The V gene's germline CDR1 is LNHNV and CDR2 YYDKDF (reference sequence). The DNA of the CDR3 is TGTGCCACCAGCAGACCGCATTGGGCCAGCGACCTCACCGGGGAGCTGTTTTTT. Protein product: CATSRPHWASDLTGELFF.